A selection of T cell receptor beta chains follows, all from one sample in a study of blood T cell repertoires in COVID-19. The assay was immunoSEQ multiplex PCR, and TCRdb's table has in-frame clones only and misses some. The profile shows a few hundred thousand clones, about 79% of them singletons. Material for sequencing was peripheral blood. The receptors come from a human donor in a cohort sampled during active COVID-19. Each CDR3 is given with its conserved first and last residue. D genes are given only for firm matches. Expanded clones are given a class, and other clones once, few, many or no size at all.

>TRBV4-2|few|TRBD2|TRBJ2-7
CASSQDPGGRSGSEQYF
TGTGCCAGCAGCCAAGACCCGGGGGGGCGGTCCGGATCCGAGCAGTACTTC
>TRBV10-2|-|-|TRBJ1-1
CASSEGRVTEAFF
TGCGCCAGCAGTGAGGGGCGAGTAACTGAAGCTTTCTTT
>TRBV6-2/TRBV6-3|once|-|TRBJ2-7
CASSPGGHNSYEQYF
TGTGCCAGCAGTCCAGGGGGGCACAACTCCTACGAGCAGTACTTC
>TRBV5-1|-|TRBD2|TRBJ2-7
CASSFGLAGERQYF
TGCGCCAGCAGTTTTGGACTAGCGGGAGAGCGGCAGTACTTC
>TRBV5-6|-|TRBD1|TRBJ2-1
CASSFGQGVNNEQFF
TGTGCCAGCAGCTTCGGACAGGGTGTGAACAATGAGCAGTTCTTC
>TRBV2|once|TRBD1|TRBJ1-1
CASRGDRGPANTEAFF
TGTGCCAGCAGGGGGGACAGGGGGCCCGCAAACACTGAAGCTTTCTTT
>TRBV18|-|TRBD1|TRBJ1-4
CASSDTDRRNEKLFF
TGTGCCAGCTCAGATACGGACAGGCGTAATGAAAAACTGTTTTTT
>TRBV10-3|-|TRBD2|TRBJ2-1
CAISESSSGGSIYNEQFF
TGTGCCATCAGTGAGTCATCTAGCGGGGGCAGTATTTACAATGAGCAGTTCTTC
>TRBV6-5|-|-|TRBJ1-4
CASSRTVNEKLFF
TGTGCCAGCAGTCGTACGGTTAATGAAAAACTGTTTTTT
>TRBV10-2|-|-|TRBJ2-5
CASSRLNQETQYF
TGCGCCAGCTCCAGGTTAAATCAAGAGACCCAGTACTTC
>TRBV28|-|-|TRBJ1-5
CASSPRSRNQPQHF
TGTGCCAGCAGCCCCAGGTCCCGCAATCAGCCCCAGCATTTT